This passage covers 6 T cell receptor beta chains from one sample sequenced in a study of shared clonotypes between healthy human individuals. Method: immunoSEQ multiplex PCR; TCRdb's copy keeps in-frame clones and lacks some. The table lists 2 million to 2.5 million clones, more than 90% of them singletons. The material sequenced was naive CD4+ T cells sorted from blood. Described subset: CD45RA+ positively selected. These receptors came from a man aged 18 to 30 in good health.

The rearrangement uses TRBV5-4 and TRBJ2-3; no reliable D call. Germline CDR1 reads SGHNT; CDR2 reads YYREEE (reference sequence). The CDR3 is 11 residues long. Trimming removed 4 bases from V and 5 bases from J, with 5 bases in between. CDR3 residues: CASSVEDTQYF. The CDR3 DNA follows: TGTGCCAGCAGCGTTGAAGATACGCAGTATTTT.

The J gene is TRBJ1-4, the V gene TRBV13, with 8 nucleotides matching TRBD1. Trimming cost V 2 bases and J 7 bases; bases outside gene matches: 15. Germline V gives CDR1 PRHDT, CDR2 FYEKMQ (reference sequence). CDR3 length equals 18 residues. CDR3 loop: CASSLRFGRGLTSEKLFF. For the CDR3, the DNA is TGTGCCAGCAGCTTAAGATTCGGCAGGGGGCTGACGAGTGAAAAACTGTTTTTT.

In its sample, this clone was seen once. This rearrangement joins TRBV10-3 to TRBJ1-1, with TRBD1 as a possible D gene (5 bases). The V and J ends lost 2 bases and 4 bases respectively, with 8 bases between them. Germline V gives CDR1 ENHRY, CDR2 SYGVKD. The CDR3 is 13 amino acids. The CDR3 bases are TGTGCCATCAGTGAGGGAACAGGCACTGAAGCTTTCTTT. Its protein product is CAISEGTGTEAFF.

V gene TRBV5-4 combines with J gene TRBJ2-2; 11 bases map to TRBD1. With 4 bases clipped from V and 5 bases from J, the junction kept 4 bases outside the gene matches. The germline V gene has CDR1 SGHNT and CDR2 YYREEE (reference sequence). The CDR3 consists of 15 residues. The CDR3 reads CASSTRDRGTGELFF. CDR3 coding DNA: TGTGCCAGCAGCACCAGGGACAGGGGGACCGGGGAGCTGTTTTTT.

The rearrangement joins TRBV2 to TRBJ2-2, with D maybe TRBD2 (5 bases). This CDR3 has 15 amino acids. In germline, CDR1 is SNHLY, CDR2 FYNNEI. The V gene lost 5 bases and the J gene lost 4 bases, with 14 bases spanning the gap. The CDR3, as DNA: TGTGCCAGCAGTTCGAGGGTGGTTGGCACCGGGGAGCTGTTTTTT. Its translation: CASSSRVVGTGELFF.

The gene calls are TRBV18 and TRBJ1-2, with TRBD1 as a possible D gene (6 bases). In germline, CDR1 is KGHSH, CDR2 LQKENI. Deletions cut 0 bases from V and 5 bases from J, with 16 bases between. This CDR3 is built from 16 residues. The CDR3 spells CASSPPIEAGVYGYTF. DNA of the CDR3: TGTGCCAGCTCACCACCAATTGAGGCAGGGGTATATGGCTACACCTTC.